This T cell receptor beta chain derives from a study of blood T cells in healthy people across ages. About the study: About one barcoded beta molecule per two T cells was the capture yield of template switching.

Using a J-beta primer mix together with a sample-barcoded 5' primer, a second PCR was run for about 7 to 12 cycles. TCRdb reanalysed the 5' RACE reads using MiXCR and keeps one entry per CDR3 protein. The profile shows 700,000 to 900,000 distinct CDR3 sequences, about 48% of them singletons. Trimming stripped 1 base from V and 6 bases from J, with 8 bases between. CDR3 size: 12 residues. Germline V CDR1 and CDR2: SGDLS, YYNGEE. Every donor gave 7.5 to 10 milliliters of peripheral blood. General study points: Diversity of TCR beta per million T cells declined in a roughly linear way with age. Those diversity estimates obtained from one million T cells were thought to be underestimates.

Comments on this clonotype: Its target is unknown.

The chain is built from TRBV9 and TRBJ2-7; no reliable D call. The clonotype was recovered from a man of 80 years or more in good health. The material sequenced was blood. CDR3 DNA sequence: TGTGCCAGCAGCGTATCAGGCGGCGAGCAGTACTTC. It encodes CASSVSGGEQYF.